This passage covers 13 T cell receptor beta chains from one sample sequenced in a study of OX40 agonist ivuxolimab in advanced cancers. Measured with immunoSEQ multiplex PCR; TCRdb has only the in-frame clones, and not every one. The sample shows about 98,000 clones, about 85% of them seen only once. Sample: CD4+ or CD8+ T cells sorted from blood, taken in a trial of the OX40 agonist ivuxolimab. The receptors were gathered from an adult with an advanced solid tumor such as melanoma, head and neck, liver or kidney cancer.

The chain combines TRBV6-6 with TRBJ1-2, with D possibly TRBD1 on 6 matching bases. This CDR3 is 15 amino acids long. Per the germline V gene, CDR1 is MNHNY and CDR2 is SVGAGI (reference sequence). Trimming stripped 2 bases from V and 0 bases from J, with 10 bases between. This CDR3 is CASSYRGQTNYGYTF. CDR3 sequence (DNA): TGTGCCAGCAGTTACCGAGGACAGACTAACTATGGCTACACCTTC.

The rearrangement uses TRBV7-3 and TRBJ2-2; D ambiguous. Germline assignment: CDR1 SGHTA and CDR2 FQGTGA. V dropped 2 bases and J dropped 6 bases, with 10 bases sitting between them. The CDR3 runs 14 residues. The CDR3 protein is CASSLYWWAGELFF. The CDR3 bases are TGTGCCAGCAGCTTATATTGGTGGGCCGGGGAGCTGTTTTTT.

The J gene is TRBJ2-3, the V gene TRBV19; D is uncertain. The CDR3 is 12 residues long. With 5 bases removed from V and 8 bases from J, the gap between germline ends came to 11 bases. In germline, CDR1 is LNHDA, CDR2 SQIVND (reference sequence). CDR3 amino acids: CASSERIGTQYF. As DNA, the CDR3 is TGTGCCAGTAGTGAACGCATAGGTACGCAGTATTTT.

This sequence joins TRBV14 and TRBJ1-3; D is unclear. This CDR3 is built from 11 residues. Per the germline V gene, CDR1 is SGHDN and CDR2 is FVKESK. V was pared by 4 bases and J by 7 bases, with 5 bases between. CDR3 amino acids: CASSPGNTIYF. The CDR3 coding sequence is TGTGCCAGCAGCCCGGGGAACACCATATATTTT.

This clone was seen only once. V and J are TRBV11-2 and TRBJ1-2, with 10 bases matching TRBD1. CDR1 and CDR2 from the germline V gene are SGHAT and FQNNGV. J lost 7 bases, V lost 6 bases, and 11 bases had no gene match. The CDR3 loop spans 15 amino acids. The CDR3 bases are TGTGCCAGCAGTTTATCCGGGACAGGGGTGCCTGGCTACACCTTC. It encodes CASSLSGTGVPGYTF.

V and J are TRBV5-1 and TRBJ1-2; 7 bases agree with TRBD1. Germline CDR1 reads SGHRS; CDR2 reads YFSETQ. This CDR3 spans 17 amino acids. The V and J ends lost 4 bases and 2 bases, in that order; junction bases with no gene match: 14. The CDR3 DNA is TGCGCCAGCAGCCCACATCTCACAGGGGAGATGAACTATGGCTACACCTTC. This gives the protein CASSPHLTGEMNYGYTF.

The chain is built from TRBV6-1 and TRBJ1-4, with 7 bases lining up with TRBD1. CDR1 MNHNS and CDR2 SASEGT come from the germline V gene. This CDR3 has 16 amino acids. V lost 4 bases, J lost 8 bases, and 13 bases stayed unmatched. This chain's CDR3 is CASSGPLTGSKEKLFF. The CDR3, as DNA: TGTGCCAGCAGTGGCCCCTTGACAGGGAGTAAGGAAAAACTGTTTTTT.

Comments on this clone: The sample has other DNA sequences that encode this CDR3 too. The rearrangement uses TRBV5-1 and TRBJ1-2; D remains ambiguous. With 0 bases removed from V and 5 bases from J, the gap between germline ends came to 8 bases. The CDR3 is made up of 13 amino acids. Germline CDR1 and CDR2: SGHRS and YFSETQ. CDR3 residues: CASSLDGSYGYTF. The CDR3 nucleotides read TGCGCCAGCAGCTTGGACGGTAGTTATGGCTACACCTTC.

The V and J genes are TRBV27 and TRBJ1-5; the D is unclear. Germline V gene data show CDR1 as MNHEY and CDR2 as SMNVEV (reference sequence). CDR3 length: 15 residues. V lost 5 bases and J 0 bases, leaving 11 bases between the germline ends. The CDR3 DNA reads TGTGCCAGCAGTCGGGTAGCTTATAGCAATCAGCCCCAGCATTTT. This translates into CASSRVAYSNQPQHF.

The chain links TRBV2 to TRBJ1-2; D perhaps matches TRBD1 (6 bases). The germline gives CDR1 SNHLY, CDR2 FYNNEI. V shed 2 bases and J shed 5 bases, with 12 bases lying between them. This CDR3 region has 14 residues. The CDR3 coding sequence is TGTGCCAGCAGTGAACAGGGGCCGGGATATGGCTACACCTTC. It specifies CASSEQGPGYGYTF.

This chain connects TRBV6-1 to TRBJ2-6; TRBD2 might be the D (6 bases). The CDR3 spans 15 residues. Germline V gene lookup returns CDR1 MNHNS and CDR2 SASEGT. The V and J ends lost 0 bases and 3 bases respectively, with 6 bases between them. CDR3 DNA sequence: TGTGCCAGCAGTGAAGCGGGAGGTGGGGCCAACGTCCTGACTTTC. It codes for CASSEAGGGANVLTF.

The CDR3: CASINGQLGTGELFF. Here the CDR3 DNA reads TGTGCCAGCATCAATGGGCAGTTGGGCACCGGGGAGCTGTTTTTT. This rearrangement joins TRBV28 to TRBJ2-2; D is uncertain. In germline, CDR1 is MDHEN, CDR2 SYDVKM. The CDR3 has 15 amino acids. V dropped 7 bases and J dropped 4 bases, with 16 bases sitting between them.

The chain carries TRBV7-3 and TRBJ1-2; D is possibly TRBD1 (6 bases). V was trimmed by 4 bases and J by 4 bases, leaving 16 bases between them. The CDR3 is made up of 15 amino acids. Germline V CDR1 and CDR2: SGHTA, FQGTGA. The CDR3 here is CASSSTGTIPYGYTF. DNA for the CDR3: TGTGCCAGCAGCTCCACAGGGACCATTCCCTATGGCTACACCTTC.